The 26 T cell receptor beta chains in this list originate from one sample, sequenced in a study of shared clonotypes between healthy human individuals. The repertoire was sequenced with immunoSEQ multiplex PCR; TCRdb's copy has only in-frame clones and lacks some. Here the sample spans under 130,000 clones, 67% being singletons. The sample comprised memory CD8+ T cells sorted from blood. This sample's subset: CD45RO+ cells pooled with CCR7-negative TemRA cells. These receptors all come from a young woman in good health.

The chain joins TRBV11-2 to TRBJ2-3; TRBD2 aligns across 9 bases. The CDR3 is 16 amino acids. Germline CDR1 and CDR2: SGHAT and FQNNGV. Losses at the gene ends were 1 base for V and 2 bases for J; bases not matched to a gene: 4. The CDR3 region has the DNA TGTGCCAGCAGCTTAGGGACTAGCGCCCACACAGATACGCAGTATTTT. Its translation: CASSLGTSAHTDTQYF.

V and J are TRBV27 and TRBJ2-7; 7 bases fit TRBD1. Germline trimming cut 3 bases from V and 3 bases from J; bases unmatched to any gene: 8. Germline V gene sequence: CDR1 MNHEY, CDR2 SMNVEV (reference sequence). This CDR3 region has 15 residues. This chain's CDR3 is CASSFGSTGSYEQYF. CDR3 bases: TGTGCCAGCAGTTTTGGTTCGACAGGGAGCTACGAGCAGTACTTC.

This chain uses TRBV10-1 with TRBJ2-2; D is unclear. Trimming took 3 bases from V and 7 from J, leaving 12 bases between them. The length of the CDR3 is 14 residues. CDR1 and CDR2 (germline): WNHNN, SYGVQD (reference sequence). The CDR3 spells CASSEERLGGELFF. The CDR3 nucleotides are TGCGCCAGCAGTGAAGAACGCTTGGGCGGGGAGCTGTTTTTT.

There are many counts of this clone. The chain uses TRBV25-1 and TRBJ1-5; TRBD1 is a possible D gene (5 bases). Germline V CDR1 and CDR2: MGHDK, SYGVNS. This CDR3 region has 16 residues. Trimming cost V 4 bases and J 1 base, with 14 bases left between them. CDR3 in amino acids: CASSAGGEGSNQPQHF. The CDR3 DNA reads as TGTGCCAGCAGTGCCGGAGGGGAGGGAAGCAATCAGCCCCAGCATTTT.

On this clone itself: This may come from a read error, since a much larger clone is one base off. The chain joins TRBV11-2 to TRBJ1-5, with TRBD1 identical over 7 bases. The germline V gene encodes CDR1 SGHAT and CDR2 FQNNGV. This CDR3 has 19 amino acids. The V gene end was trimmed by 0 bases and the J gene end by 3 bases; junction bases not matched to a gene: 14. The CDR3 here is CASSLEYGRPQGVNQPQHF. As DNA, the CDR3 is TGTGCCAGCAGCTTAGAATATGGCCGACCCCAGGGGGTCAATCAGCCCCAGCATTTT.

The chain recombines TRBV27 with TRBJ2-2; D is uncertain. The CDR3 is 17 amino acids. Germline V CDR1 and CDR2: MNHEY, SMNVEV (reference sequence). The ends were cut back, 4 bases at V and 0 bases at J, with 15 bases in the middle. CDR3 sequence (DNA): TGTGCCAGCAGTTCTTCCTCAGCGAGCGCGAACACCGGGGAGCTGTTTTTT. Translated, it gives CASSSSSASANTGELFF.

The V gene is TRBV15, the J gene TRBJ1-5; TRBD1 agrees at 8 bases. There are 14 residues in the CDR3. Germline trimming cut 4 bases from V and 7 bases from J; bases unmatched to any gene: 6. The germline gives CDR1 LNHNV, CDR2 YYDKDF (reference sequence). In nucleotides, the CDR3 is TGTGCCACCAGCATCAACAGGGGGGGCCAGCCCCAGCATTTT. Encoded protein: CATSINRGGQPQHF.

Points on this clone: Germline and junction disagree at one end, which may indicate a read error. The chain uses TRBV20-1 and TRBJ1-2; D perhaps matches TRBD1 (5 bases). This CDR3 contains 8 residues. From germline, CDR1 is DFQATT and CDR2 SNEGSKA (reference sequence). Here the CDR3 DNA reads TGCAGTGCTAGATGGGACCTTTTC. It yields the protein CSARWDLF.

The V gene is TRBV10-3, the J gene TRBJ2-7; 10 nucleotides match TRBD1. The CDR3 spans 16 residues. The germline CDR1 and CDR2 sequences are ENHRY and SYGVKD. The V gene end was trimmed by 0 bases and the J gene end by 3 bases; junction bases not matched to a gene: 5. The CDR3 DNA is TGTGCCATCAGTGAGTCGGGGACAGGGGCCATCTACGAGCAGTACTTC. This sequence encodes CAISESGTGAIYEQYF.

This chain links TRBV30 with TRBJ2-2; D ambiguous. The V end lost 5 bases, the J end lost 1 base, and 5 bases lay between the germline ends. Germline loops: CDR1 GTSNPN, CDR2 SVGIG (reference sequence). The CDR3 loop spans 12 amino acids. The CDR3 bases are TGTGCCTGGGTGGGGAACACCGGGGAGCTGTTTTTT. It yields the protein CAWVGNTGELFF. The whole variable domain, remainder taken from reference TRBV30 and TRBJ2-2, is SQTIHQWPATLVQPVGSPLSLECTVEGTSNPNLYWYRQAAGRGLQLLFYSVGIGQISSEVPQNLSASRPQDRQFILSSKKLLLSDSGFYLCAWVGNTGELFFGEGSRLTVL.

The CDR3 sequence is CASSPGTGSLNEQFF. CDR3 sequence (DNA): TGTGCCAGCAGCCCCGGGACAGGGTCCCTAAATGAGCAGTTCTTC. V and J are TRBV11-2 and TRBJ2-1; 9 bases match TRBD1. Germline V lookup: CDR1 SGHAT, CDR2 FQNNGV. Trimming removed 5 bases from V and 7 bases from J; junction bases left unmatched: 9. The CDR3 sequence is 15 residues long.

V is TRBV5-1 and J is TRBJ2-7; the match to TRBD1 covers 8 bases. The CDR3 consists of 14 residues. CDR1 is SGHRS and CDR2 is YFSETQ in the germline V gene. Germline trimming cut 4 bases from V and 1 base from J; bases unmatched to any gene: 4. The CDR3 protein is CASSPDRVSYEQYF. The CDR3 coding sequence is TGCGCCAGCAGCCCGGACAGGGTTTCCTACGAGCAGTACTTC.

This clone was picked up a small number of times. The V and J genes are TRBV7-9 and TRBJ2-1; 8 positions match TRBD1. The CDR3 is 13 residues long. In germline, CDR1 is SEHNR, CDR2 FQNEAQ (reference sequence). With V trimmed by 8 bases and J by 6 bases, 6 bases remained unmatched. The CDR3 spells CASGPGGINEQFF. The CDR3 coding sequence is TGTGCCAGCGGGCCAGGGGGCATCAATGAGCAGTTCTTC.

This chain connects TRBV28 to TRBJ2-7; 11 positions match TRBD2. Germline V gene lookup returns CDR1 MDHEN and CDR2 SYDVKM. The CDR3 loop spans 16 amino acids. V shed 8 bases and J 4 bases; nucleotides not matched to a gene: 13. CDR3 coding DNA: TGTGCCAGCCCTCTCTGGCTAGCGGGAGGACTTTACGAGCAGTACTTC. This encodes CASPLWLAGGLYEQYF. The full variable domain, in which reference TRBV28 and TRBJ2-7 provide the parts outside the CDR3, is DVKVTQSSRYLVKRTGEKVFLECVQDMDHENMFWYRQDPGLGLRLIYFSYDVKMKEKGDIPEGYSVSREKKERFSLILESASTNQTSMYLCASPLWLAGGLYEQYFGPGTRLTVT.

This clone occurred a few times. This chain connects TRBV5-1 to TRBJ2-5; 14 nucleotides line up with TRBD2. The CDR3 loop spans 17 amino acids. Germline V gene data show CDR1 as SGHRS and CDR2 as YFSETQ. The J segment lost 5 bases and the V segment lost 4 bases, leaving 10 bases of the junction unmatched. Here the CDR3 DNA reads TGCGCCAGCAGCCGGAAGGGACTAGCGGGAGATGGGGAGACCCAGTACTTC. Residues: CASSRKGLAGDGETQYF.

This clone has more than one count but fewer than ten. The V gene is TRBV19, the J gene TRBJ1-1; 11 bases agree with TRBD1. V gave up 8 bases and J gave up 0 bases; unmatched junction bases: 11. The CDR3 has 17 amino acids. In germline, CDR1 is LNHDA, CDR2 SQIVND (reference sequence). This CDR3 reads CASPPGTGGPLNTEAFF. CDR3 nucleotides: TGTGCCAGTCCGCCCGGGACAGGGGGACCATTGAACACTGAAGCTTTCTTT.

The table lists this clone with a few counts. The V and J genes are TRBV2 and TRBJ2-7; 12 bases line up with TRBD1. There are 16 residues in the CDR3. V lost 0 bases to trimming and J lost 4 bases; unmatched junction nucleotides: 4. Germline lookup yields CDR1 SNHLY and CDR2 FYNNEI. CDR3 DNA: TGTGCCAGCAGTGAAGCAGGGGGACAGGGGGCTTACGAGCAGTACTTC. Its protein is CASSEAGGQGAYEQYF.

This clone was seen a single time. The V gene is TRBV19, the J gene TRBJ2-4; D is unclear. CDR1 is LNHDA, CDR2 SQIVND, per germline (reference sequence). Trimming took off 5 bases at V and 0 bases at J, with 5 bases between the two ends. The CDR3 is made up of 13 amino acids. The CDR3 reads CASSDLAKNIQYF. The CDR3 nucleotides are TGTGCCAGTAGTGATCTAGCCAAAAACATTCAGTACTTC.

The chain joins TRBV7-8 to TRBJ2-1; 8 bases are shared with TRBD2. CDR3 length equals 17 residues. Per the germline V gene, CDR1 is SGHVS and CDR2 is FQNEAQ. With 3 bases clipped from V and 0 bases from J, the junction kept 7 bases outside the gene matches. For the CDR3, the DNA is TGTGCCAGCAGCTTCGGACTAGCTCCGAGCTCCTACAATGAGCAGTTCTTC. This encodes CASSFGLAPSSYNEQFF.

The chain recombines TRBV2 with TRBJ2-5; D is undetermined. Between the trimmed V and J ends, which lost 4 bases and 3 bases, there was a span of 12 bases. Per germline, CDR1 SNHLY and CDR2 FYNNEI. CDR3 length equals 14 residues. CDR3 sequence reads: CASSVIRAEETQYF. The DNA for the CDR3 is TGTGCCAGCAGTGTTATTAGGGCCGAAGAGACCCAGTACTTC.

J is TRBJ2-1 and V is TRBV6-1; D uncertain. With 4 bases removed from V and 6 bases from J, the gap between germline ends came to 10 bases. The CDR3 is made up of 13 amino acids. Looked up from germline, CDR1 is MNHNS and CDR2 is SASEGT. The CDR3 protein is CASSAGEFNEQFF. In DNA form, the CDR3 reads TGTGCCAGCAGTGCCGGAGAGTTCAATGAGCAGTTCTTC.

As to this clone: The sample holds other DNA sequences that translate to the same CDR3. V usage is TRBV6-1 and J usage is TRBJ2-1; 10 bases fit TRBD2. The CDR3 extends over 15 amino acids. V trimming: 3 bases; J trimming: 6 bases; junction bases outside the gene matches: 5. The germline V gene has CDR1 MNHNS and CDR2 SASEGT. The CDR3 loop is CASSDRTSGINEQFF. The CDR3 bases are TGTGCCAGCAGTGATCGAACTAGCGGGATCAATGAGCAGTTCTTC.

The gene calls are TRBV6-1 and TRBJ2-5; D gene ambiguous. The J call may be faulty, since TRBJ2-7 better matches the DNA end. The CDR3 is made up of 13 amino acids. Germline CDR1 is MNHNS and CDR2 is SASEGT. CDR3 region: CASSEVDGYEQYF. CDR3 bases: TGTGCCAGCAGTGAAGTGGACGGCTACGAGCAGTACTTC.

This clone was seen only a few times. This chain joins TRBV2 and TRBJ2-7; the D gene is possibly TRBD1 (6 bases). Germline assignment: CDR1 SNHLY and CDR2 FYNNEI. Trimming removed 7 bases at V and 6 bases at J, with 16 bases between. The CDR3 contains 13 residues. The CDR3 spells CASKGPTRGEQYF. CDR3 nucleotides: TGTGCCAGCAAGGGACCCACCAGGGGCGAGCAGTACTTC.

The chain carries TRBV13 and TRBJ2-2; 12 positions agree with TRBD1. With V trimmed by 5 bases and J by 1 base, 14 bases remained unmatched. The CDR3 totals 20 residues. CDR1 and CDR2 (germline): PRHDT, FYEKMQ (reference sequence). CDR3 DNA sequence: TGTGCCAGCAGCCAGGGACAGGGGGCTCTATGGTTTGGGAACACCGGGGAGCTGTTTTTT. Translating gives CASSQGQGALWFGNTGELFF. Combining the CDR3 with reference TRBV13 and TRBJ2-2 gives the whole variable domain AAGVIQSPRHLIKEKRETATLKCYPIPRHDTVYWYQQGPGQDPQFLISFYEKMQSDKGSIPDRFSAQQFSDYHSELNMSSLELGDSALYFCASSQGQGALWFGNTGELFFGEGSRLTVL.

V is TRBV2 and J is TRBJ2-3; 10 positions match TRBD2. The CDR3 totals 13 residues. Germline loops: CDR1 SNHLY, CDR2 FYNNEI. V was clipped by 8 bases and J by 6 bases; unmatched bases: 5. The CDR3 loop reads CASGRTSGDTQYF. CDR3 bases: TGTGCCAGCGGGAGGACTAGCGGTGATACGCAGTATTTT.